A selection of T cell receptor beta chains follows, all from one sample in a study of blood T cell repertoires in COVID-19. Measured with immunoSEQ multiplex PCR; TCRdb has only the in-frame clones, and not every one. This repertoire shows more than 200,000 clones, 70% to 90% found once; its top ten account for approximately 10%. What was sequenced was PBMCs or T cells enriched from blood (not recorded which). All receptors come from a man aged 25-40 years who had recovered from COVID-19. The conserved cysteine and the conserved F or W are not part of the CDR3 here. The D gene is left open where the match is weak. Size is omitted from some rows. Given values are once, few, many or a class for expanded clones.

d_gene: TRBD1; v_gene: TRBV6-5; j_gene: TRBJ2-2; abundance: once; CDR3aa: ASSRTGEKTGELF
d_gene: NA; v_gene: TRBV4-2; j_gene: TRBJ2-7; abundance: NA; CDR3aa: ASSQDQGVTYEQY
d_gene: NA; v_gene: TRBV7-2; j_gene: TRBJ1-6; abundance: NA; CDR3aa: ASSLIAAQWSPLH
d_gene: TRBD1; v_gene: TRBV19; j_gene: TRBJ1-2; abundance: NA; CDR3aa: ASSSATGGYGYT
d_gene: TRBD1; v_gene: TRBV4-1; j_gene: TRBJ1-1; abundance: NA; CDR3aa: ASSHPPGTGNWAEAF
d_gene: NA; v_gene: TRBV30; j_gene: TRBJ1-6; abundance: NA; CDR3aa: AWGRPGQGYSPLH
d_gene: TRBD2; v_gene: TRBV7-3; j_gene: TRBJ2-3; abundance: NA; CDR3aa: ASGGDGTDTQY
d_gene: NA; v_gene: TRBV5-1; j_gene: TRBJ1-1; abundance: NA; CDR3aa: ASSAIPTGIEAF
d_gene: TRBD2; v_gene: TRBV5-6; j_gene: TRBJ2-7; abundance: NA; CDR3aa: ASSLGTSGRYSYEQY
d_gene: TRBD1; v_gene: TRBV29-1; j_gene: TRBJ1-1; abundance: NA; CDR3aa: SVVGTGVYTEAF
d_gene: NA; v_gene: TRBV28; j_gene: TRBJ1-2; abundance: NA; CDR3aa: ASSLSWQGYGYT
d_gene: NA; v_gene: TRBV11-2; j_gene: TRBJ1-2; abundance: NA; CDR3aa: ASDPLRGGGGYT
d_gene: TRBD2; v_gene: TRBV28; j_gene: TRBJ2-3; abundance: NA; CDR3aa: ASSRRGLAGDLDTQY
d_gene: NA; v_gene: TRBV6-2/TRBV6-3; j_gene: TRBJ1-5; abundance: NA; CDR3aa: ASSYRGIRSNQPQH
d_gene: NA; v_gene: TRBV28; j_gene: TRBJ1-2; abundance: NA; CDR3aa: ASSLYPPRQYNYGYT
d_gene: NA; v_gene: TRBV6-1; j_gene: TRBJ2-7; abundance: NA; CDR3aa: ASSEPGLEQY
d_gene: NA; v_gene: TRBV30; j_gene: TRBJ1-1; abundance: NA; CDR3aa: AWTPTGFRAEAF
d_gene: NA; v_gene: TRBV14; j_gene: TRBJ1-5; abundance: NA; CDR3aa: ASSPNSPTGNNQPQH
d_gene: TRBD1; v_gene: TRBV10-3; j_gene: TRBJ1-2; abundance: NA; CDR3aa: AIQGAMDYGYT
d_gene: TRBD1; v_gene: TRBV7-8; j_gene: TRBJ1-3; abundance: NA; CDR3aa: ASSLVSGTGTSGNTIY
d_gene: TRBD1; v_gene: TRBV27; j_gene: TRBJ1-5; abundance: NA; CDR3aa: ASSRTGEGFQPQH